This TCR beta chain was found in a study of cytomegalovirus exposure and HLA in healthy donors. This CDR3 spans 14 amino acids. Trimming took 2 bases from V and 9 from J, leaving 12 bases between them. Germline assignment: CDR1 SGHRS and CDR2 YFSETQ. Use of 60 Vbeta and 13 Jbeta primers characterized the PCR. Profiled with immunoSEQ multiplex PCR; TCRdb holds only in-frame clones, not every one. The table has around 160,000 clones, 60% to 80% seen once; the top ten hold over 1.1%. The chain employs TRBV5-1 and TRBJ1-6; TRBD1 is a possible D gene (6 bases). Sequencing was done on a sample of PBMCs. The TCR originated in a male donor in good health and CMV-seronegative. This chain's CDR3 is CASSFGQNSSPLHF. The CDR3 DNA reads as TGCGCCAGCAGCTTCGGACAGAACTCTTCACCCCTCCACTTT.